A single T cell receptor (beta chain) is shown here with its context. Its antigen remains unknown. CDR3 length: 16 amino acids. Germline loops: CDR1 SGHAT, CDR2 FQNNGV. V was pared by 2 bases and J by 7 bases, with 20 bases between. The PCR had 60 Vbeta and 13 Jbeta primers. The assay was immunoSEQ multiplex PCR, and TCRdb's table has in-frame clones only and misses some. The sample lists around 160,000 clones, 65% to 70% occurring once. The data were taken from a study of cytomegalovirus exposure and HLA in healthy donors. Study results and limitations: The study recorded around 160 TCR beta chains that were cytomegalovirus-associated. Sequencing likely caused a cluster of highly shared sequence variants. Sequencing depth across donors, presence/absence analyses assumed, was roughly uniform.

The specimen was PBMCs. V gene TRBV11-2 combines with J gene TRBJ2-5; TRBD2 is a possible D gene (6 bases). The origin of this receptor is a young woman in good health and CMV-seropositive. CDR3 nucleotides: TGTGCCAGCAGCTTACCCCGGGACTCCGCAATCGGGACCCAGTACTTC. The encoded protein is CASSLPRDSAIGTQYF.